Below, 8 T cell receptor beta chains from the same sample are listed, as sequenced in a study of blood T cell repertoires in COVID-19. Clones were sequenced by immunoSEQ multiplex PCR, and TCRdb holds only the in-frame ones, with some missing. This table holds 75,000 to 95,000 clones, 70% to 90% found once. Sequencing was done on a sample of peripheral blood. The receptors originated from an elderly woman with acute or convalescent COVID-19.

The chain employs TRBV15 and TRBJ1-5; no reliable D call. Germline CDR1 and CDR2: LNHNV and YYDKDF (reference sequence). The CDR3 extends over 17 amino acids. V was pared by 0 bases and J by 3 bases, with 15 bases between. CDR3 in amino acids: CATSRDPLPDNNQPQHF. The DNA of the CDR3 is TGTGCCACCAGCAGAGATCCTTTACCAGACAACAATCAGCCCCAGCATTTT.

The rearrangement joins TRBV5-1 to TRBJ2-3; tentatively, D is TRBD1 (5 bases). V was trimmed by 1 base and J by 3 bases, leaving 6 bases between them. Germline V gene data show CDR1 as SGHRS and CDR2 as YFSETQ. The CDR3 totals 13 residues. Here the CDR3 DNA reads TGCGCCAGCAGCTTGAGGGGAACAGATACGCAGTATTTT. Protein sequence: CASSLRGTDTQYF.

This chain uses TRBV7-2 with TRBJ1-5, with unresolved D. The V gene lost 1 base and the J gene lost 2 bases, with 6 bases spanning the gap. Germline V gene lookup returns CDR1 SGHTA and CDR2 FQGNSA. The length of the CDR3 is 14 residues. This chain's CDR3 is CASSLVRGNQPQHF. The DNA for the CDR3 is TGTGCCAGCAGCTTAGTCCGGGGCAATCAGCCCCAGCATTTT.

The gene calls are TRBV3-1 (or the pseudogene TRBV3-2) and TRBJ1-5, with a tentative D call TRBD1 (6 bases). The CDR3 sequence is 22 residues long. Between the trimmed V and J ends, which lost 0 bases and 0 bases, there was a span of 27 bases. Germline V CDR1 and CDR2: LGHDT, YNNKEL (reference sequence). The CDR3 DNA reads TGTGCCAGCAGCCAAGAAGCGACTGCGGCACCCCGACAGGTTGATAGCAATCAGCCCCAGCATTTT. Residues: CASSQEATAAPRQVDSNQPQHF.

This clone was seen only a few times. J is TRBJ2-3 and V is TRBV28; maybe TRBD2 (6 bases). Trimming left V 3 bases short and J 2 bases short, with 15 bases between. The CDR3 sequence is 16 residues long. Germline V lookup: CDR1 MDHEN, CDR2 SYDVKM. CDR3 amino acids: CASSFFGSGSTDTQYF. CDR3 bases: TGTGCCAGCAGTTTTTTTGGTAGCGGCTCCACAGATACGCAGTATTTT.

V is TRBV7-9 and J is TRBJ1-5; tentatively, D is TRBD1 (5 bases). CDR1 and CDR2 from the germline V gene are SEHNR and FQNEAQ (reference sequence). V dropped 1 base and J dropped 1 base, with 8 bases sitting between them. CDR3 length: 15 residues. This CDR3 is CASSLGGGSNQPQHF. The CDR3 DNA reads TGTGCCAGCAGCTTAGGTGGGGGGAGCAATCAGCCCCAGCATTTT.

The CDR3 DNA reads as TGCGCCAGCAGCCCCCGAATAGGACAGGGGAGGGAAGCTTTCTTT. This sequence encodes CASSPRIGQGREAFF. The chain carries TRBV4-3 and TRBJ1-1, with 9 bases matching TRBD1. The CDR3 runs to 15 residues. J was trimmed by 8 bases and V by 4 bases; bases with no gene match: 11. The germline CDR1 and CDR2 sequences are LGHNA and YSLEER.

The rearrangement joins TRBV9 to TRBJ1-3; a weak D match, TRBD1 (6 bases). The CDR3 runs to 16 residues. V lost 3 bases and J lost 1, with 14 bases in between. CDR1 is SGDLS, CDR2 YYNGEE, per germline. The DNA of the CDR3 is TGTGCCAGCAGCGCCTGGACAGATCCTTCTGGAAACACCATATATTTT. Translation: CASSAWTDPSGNTIYF.